Shown below are 14 T cell receptor beta chains from a single sample sequenced in a study of shared clonotypes between healthy human individuals. Sequencing was performed with immunoSEQ multiplex PCR; in TCRdb, only in-frame clones are kept and a portion is missing. The sample holds over a million clones, 97% to 99% seen once. Sequenced input: naive CD4+ T cells sorted from blood. Specified subset: CD45RA+ positively selected. These receptor sequences come from a man younger than 45 in good health.

This chain joins TRBV9 and TRBJ1-5; the D is unclear. Trimming left V 4 bases short and J 8 bases short, with 16 bases between. The length of the CDR3 is 14 residues. Per the germline V gene, CDR1 is SGDLS and CDR2 is YYNGEE. This CDR3 is CASSKGGMEEPQHF. The CDR3 DNA reads TGTGCCAGCAGCAAGGGAGGGATGGAGGAGCCCCAGCATTTT. Complete variable domain (other parts from reference TRBV9 and TRBJ1-5): DSGVTQTPKHLITATGQRVTLRCSPRSGDLSVYWYQQSLDQGLQFLIQYYNGEERAKGNILERFSAQQFPDLHSELNLSSLELGDSALYFCASSKGGMEEPQHFGDGTRLSIL.

This clone was seen a single time. V and J are TRBV11-2 and TRBJ2-2; D not certain. Trimming took off 0 bases at V and 2 bases at J, with 4 bases between the two ends. Germline V gene data show CDR1 as SGHAT and CDR2 as FQNNGV. The CDR3 length is 14 residues. CDR3 region: CASSLDSNTGELFF. The CDR3 nucleotides are TGTGCCAGCAGCTTAGATTCTAACACCGGGGAGCTGTTTTTT. The variable domain in full, with the rest retrieved from reference TRBV11-2 and TRBJ2-2, is EAGVAQSPRYKIIEKRQSVAFWCNPISGHATLYWYQQILGQGPKLLIQFQNNGVVDDSQLPKDRFSAERLKGVDSTLKIQPAKLEDSAVYLCASSLDSNTGELFFGEGSRLTVL.

For the CDR3, the DNA is TGTGCCAGCAGCCGGAGGATTGGACTAGCGGGGACCTCCTACGAGCAGTACTTC. Residues: CASSRRIGLAGTSYEQYF. The rearrangement joins TRBV11-3 to TRBJ2-7; 12 nucleotides agree with TRBD2. The trim removed 5 bases at V and 0 bases at J, leaving 11 bases unmatched. This CDR3 has 18 residues. CDR1 and CDR2 (germline): SGHNT, YENEEA.

This clone appeared a single time. This rearrangement joins TRBV6-6 to TRBJ2-1, with D hard to call. The CDR3 covers 11 residues. V dropped 2 bases and J dropped 7 bases, with 3 bases sitting between them. The germline gives CDR1 MNHNY, CDR2 SVGAGI (reference sequence). CDR3 region: CASSYMNEQFF. In nucleotides, the CDR3 is TGTGCCAGCAGTTACATGAATGAGCAGTTCTTC.

This rearrangement joins TRBV11-3 to TRBJ2-2; D gene unclear. CDR1 and CDR2 from the germline V gene are SGHNT and YENEEA. V was clipped by 5 bases and J by 2 bases, with 12 bases between them. There are 15 residues in the CDR3. CDR3 amino acids: CASSRADSNTGELFF. In nucleotides, the CDR3 is TGTGCCAGCAGCAGGGCGGATTCCAACACCGGGGAGCTGTTTTTT.

Regarding this clone: The identical CDR3 is also encoded by other nucleotide sequences in the sample. This chain joins TRBV5-4 and TRBJ1-2; 9 positions match TRBD1. V lost 0 bases and J lost 0; bases outside the gene matches: 0. CDR1 is SGHNT, CDR2 YYREEE, per germline (reference sequence). The CDR3 sequence is 15 residues long. The DNA of the CDR3 is TGTGCCAGCAGCTTGGGACAGGGGGCTAACTATGGCTACACCTTC. The encoded protein is CASSLGQGANYGYTF. The full variable domain, rest sourced from reference TRBV5-4 and TRBJ1-2, is ETGVTQSPTHLIKTRGQQVTLRCSSQSGHNTVSWYQQALGQGPQFIFQYYREEENGRGNFPPRFSGLQFPNYSSELNVNALELDDSALYLCASSLGQGANYGYTFGSGTRLTVV.

This chain joins TRBV18 and TRBJ2-1; 10 nucleotides line up with TRBD1. V shed 1 base and J 2 bases; nucleotides not matched to a gene: 2. Germline V gene data show CDR1 as KGHSH and CDR2 as LQKENI. The CDR3 is 16 amino acids. The CDR3: CASSPLGQGAYNEQFF. The CDR3 bases are TGTGCCAGCTCACCACTCGGACAGGGGGCCTACAATGAGCAGTTCTTC.

The chain recombines TRBV27 with TRBJ2-1; TRBD2 aligns across 10 bases. There are 19 residues in the CDR3. Germline V gene data show CDR1 as MNHEY and CDR2 as SMNVEV (reference sequence). Trimming removed 6 bases from V and 6 bases from J; junction bases left unmatched: 20. CDR3 DNA sequence: TGTGCCAGCAGCCCTCGAGGGCCGTCTAGCGGGAGAAAGTCCAATGAGCAGTTCTTC. Its translation is CASSPRGPSSGRKSNEQFF.

The rearrangement joins TRBV5-5 to TRBJ2-7; D tentatively fits TRBD1 or TRBD2 (6 bases each). The CDR3 has 15 amino acids. The ends were cut back, 4 bases at V and 2 bases at J, with 16 bases in the middle. Per germline, CDR1 SGHKS and CDR2 YYEKEE (reference sequence). CDR3 protein: CASSQGRGLPYEQYF. The CDR3 DNA is TGTGCCAGCAGCCAGGGACGGGGGCTCCCCTACGAGCAGTACTTC. The entire variable domain, with the rest obtained from reference TRBV5-5 and TRBJ2-7, is as follows: DAGVTQSPTHLIKTRGQQVTLRCSPISGHKSVSWYQQVLGQGPQFIFQYYEKEERGRGNFPDRFSARQFPNYSSELNVNALLLGDSALYLCASSQGRGLPYEQYFGPGTRLTVT.

The chain uses TRBV7-8 and TRBJ2-4, with D perhaps matching TRBD1 (6 bases). Trimming pared 5 bases from V and 2 bases from J, leaving 25 bases between. Per the germline V gene, CDR1 is SGHVS and CDR2 is FQNEAQ. The CDR3 is 19 amino acids. This CDR3 reads CASSPRELQGSWSKNIQYF. The DNA for the CDR3 is TGTGCCAGCAGCCCCCGCGAGCTACAGGGATCTTGGTCCAAAAACATTCAGTACTTC. Based on the CDR3 plus reference TRBV7-8 and TRBJ2-4, the full variable domain is GAGVSQSPRYKVAKRGQDVALRCDPISGHVSLFWYQQALGQGPEFLTYFQNEAQLDKSGLPSDRFFAERPEGSVSTLKIQRTQQEDSAVYLCASSPRELQGSWSKNIQYFGAGTRLSVL.

V and J are TRBV6-5 and TRBJ2-5; D is undetermined. CDR3 length: 11 residues. V lost 7 bases and J 2 bases, leaving 5 bases between the germline ends. Germline loops: CDR1 MNHEY, CDR2 SVGAGI. The CDR3 DNA sequence: TGTGCCAGCATGAGACAAGAGACCCAGTACTTC. Its translation: CASMRQETQYF.

This clone has only one observation. This chain joins TRBV5-1 and TRBJ2-5, with TRBD2 identical over 14 bases. Germline loops: CDR1 SGHRS, CDR2 YFSETQ. This CDR3 region has 19 residues. The V gene end was trimmed by 3 bases and the J gene end by 5 bases; junction bases not matched to a gene: 15. The CDR3 sequence is CASSYLPPGLAGAGETQYF. In nucleotides, the CDR3 is TGCGCCAGCAGCTACCTACCTCCGGGACTAGCGGGAGCTGGGGAGACCCAGTACTTC.

The genes are TRBV25-1 and TRBJ2-5; 8 positions agree with TRBD2. Looked up from germline, CDR1 is MGHDK and CDR2 is SYGVNS. The CDR3 loop spans 14 amino acids. Losses at the gene ends were 7 bases for V and 5 bases for J; bases not matched to a gene: 9. The DNA for the CDR3 is TGTGCCAGCACCGAAAGCCCTAGCGGGGAGACCCAGTACTTC. As protein: CASTESPSGETQYF.

This clone was seen once. This rearrangement joins TRBV7-8 to TRBJ2-2; 7 bases agree with TRBD2. Unmatched junction bases numbered 7, after V lost 1 base and J lost 5 bases. CDR1 SGHVS and CDR2 FQNEAQ come from the germline V gene. CDR3 length equals 16 residues. In DNA, the CDR3 is TGTGCCAGCAGCTTAGGAAGTGGGAGGGGTACCGGGGAGCTGTTTTTT. Protein product: CASSLGSGRGTGELFF.